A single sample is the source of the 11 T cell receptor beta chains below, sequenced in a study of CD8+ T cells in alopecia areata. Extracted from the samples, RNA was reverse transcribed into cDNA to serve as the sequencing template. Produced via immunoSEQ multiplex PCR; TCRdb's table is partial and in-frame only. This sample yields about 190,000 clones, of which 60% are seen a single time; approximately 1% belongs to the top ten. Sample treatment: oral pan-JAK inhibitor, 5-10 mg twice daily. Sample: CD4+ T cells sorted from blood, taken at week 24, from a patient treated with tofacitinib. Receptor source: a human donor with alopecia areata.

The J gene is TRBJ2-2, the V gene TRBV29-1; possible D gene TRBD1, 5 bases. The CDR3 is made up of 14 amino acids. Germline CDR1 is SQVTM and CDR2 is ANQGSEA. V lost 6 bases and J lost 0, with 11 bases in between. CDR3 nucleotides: TGCAGCGTAGCGACAGCTACGAACACCGGGGAGCTGTTTTTT. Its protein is CSVATATNTGELFF.

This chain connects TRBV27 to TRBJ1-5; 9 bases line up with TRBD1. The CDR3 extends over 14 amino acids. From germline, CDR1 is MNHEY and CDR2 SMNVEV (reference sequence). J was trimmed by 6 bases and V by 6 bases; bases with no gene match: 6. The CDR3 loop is CASRLQGAGQPQHF. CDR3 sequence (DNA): TGTGCCAGCAGACTACAGGGGGCAGGTCAGCCCCAGCATTTT.

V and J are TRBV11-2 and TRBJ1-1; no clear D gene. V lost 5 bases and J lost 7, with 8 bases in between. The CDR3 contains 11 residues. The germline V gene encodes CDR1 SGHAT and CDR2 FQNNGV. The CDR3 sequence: CASSKVREAFF. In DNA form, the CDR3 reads TGTGCCAGCAGCAAAGTCCGTGAAGCTTTCTTT. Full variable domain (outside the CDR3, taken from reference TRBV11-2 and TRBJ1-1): EAGVAQSPRYKIIEKRQSVAFWCNPISGHATLYWYQQILGQGPKLLIQFQNNGVVDDSQLPKDRFSAERLKGVDSTLKIQPAKLEDSAVYLCASSKVREAFFGQGTRLTVV.

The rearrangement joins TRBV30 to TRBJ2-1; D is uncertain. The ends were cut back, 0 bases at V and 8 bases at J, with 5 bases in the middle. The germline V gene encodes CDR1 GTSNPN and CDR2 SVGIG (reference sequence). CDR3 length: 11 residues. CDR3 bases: TGTGCCTGGAGTGTACTATATGAGCAGTTCTTC. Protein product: CAWSVLYEQFF.

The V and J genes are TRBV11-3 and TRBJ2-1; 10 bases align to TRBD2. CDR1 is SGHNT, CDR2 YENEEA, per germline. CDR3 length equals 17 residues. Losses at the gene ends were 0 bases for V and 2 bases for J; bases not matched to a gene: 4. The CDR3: CASSLESGGAPYNEQFF. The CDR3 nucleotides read TGTGCCAGCAGCTTAGAGAGCGGGGGGGCCCCCTACAATGAGCAGTTCTTC.

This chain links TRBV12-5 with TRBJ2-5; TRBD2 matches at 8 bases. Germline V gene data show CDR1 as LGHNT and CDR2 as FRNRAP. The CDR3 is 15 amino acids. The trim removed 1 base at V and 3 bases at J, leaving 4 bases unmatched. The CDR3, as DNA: TGTGCTAGTGGTTTGGCCGGGACTAGAGAAGAGACCCAGTACTTC. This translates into CASGLAGTREETQYF.

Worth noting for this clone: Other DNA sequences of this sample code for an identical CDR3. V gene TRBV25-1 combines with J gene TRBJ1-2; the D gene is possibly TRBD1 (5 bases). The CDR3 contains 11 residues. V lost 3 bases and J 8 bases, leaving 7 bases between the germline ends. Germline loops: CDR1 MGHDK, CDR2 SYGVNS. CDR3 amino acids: CASSDGGGYTF. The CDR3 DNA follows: TGTGCCAGCAGTGACGGGGGAGGCTACACCTTC.

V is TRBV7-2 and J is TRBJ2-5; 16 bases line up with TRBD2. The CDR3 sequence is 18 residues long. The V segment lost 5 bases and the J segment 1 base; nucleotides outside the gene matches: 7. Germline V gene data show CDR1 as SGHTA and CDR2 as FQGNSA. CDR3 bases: TGTGCCAGCAGCCCCGGGACTAGCGGGGGGGCGCTCCAAGAGACCCAGTACTTC. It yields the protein CASSPGTSGGALQETQYF.

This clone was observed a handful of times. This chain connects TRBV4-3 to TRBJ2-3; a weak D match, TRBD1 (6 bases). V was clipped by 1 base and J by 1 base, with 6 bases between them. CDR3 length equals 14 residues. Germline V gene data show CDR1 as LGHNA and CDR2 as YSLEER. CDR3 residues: CASSQGTGTDTQYF. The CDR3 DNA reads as TGCGCCAGCAGCCAAGGGACAGGCACAGATACGCAGTATTTT.

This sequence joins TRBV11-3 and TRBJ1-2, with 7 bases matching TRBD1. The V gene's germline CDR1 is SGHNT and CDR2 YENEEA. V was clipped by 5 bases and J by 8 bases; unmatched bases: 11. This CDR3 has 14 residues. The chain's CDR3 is CASSQGGPALGYTF. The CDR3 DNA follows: TGTGCCAGCAGCCAGGGGGGCCCGGCCCTAGGCTACACCTTC.

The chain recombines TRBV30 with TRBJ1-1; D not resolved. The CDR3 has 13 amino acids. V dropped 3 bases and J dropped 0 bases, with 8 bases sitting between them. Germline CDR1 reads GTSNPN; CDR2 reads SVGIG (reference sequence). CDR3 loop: CAWREGLNTEAFF. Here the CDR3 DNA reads TGTGCCTGGAGGGAGGGTCTGAACACTGAAGCTTTCTTT.